These 5 T cell receptor beta chains share one sample of origin, sequenced in a study of CD4 T cells in relation to SARS-CoV-2 and coronaviruses. Assay used: immunoSEQ multiplex PCR; TCRdb lists only in-frame clones, some missing. The repertoire holds approximately 20,000 clones, with approximately 76% as singletons. CD4+ T cells from unexposed donors were obtained before the COVID-19 pandemic (2011-2018). After approximately ten days of culture, CD4+ T cells were isolated. These receptors have no known antigen. Material: CD4+ T cells from PBMCs, cultured in vitro. These receptor sequences come from a human donor in good health.

The V call is TRBV11-2, the J call TRBJ2-7; D is uncertain. V lost 4 bases and J 5 bases, leaving 15 bases between the germline ends. Looked up from germline, CDR1 is SGHAT and CDR2 is FQNNGV. The CDR3 covers 14 residues. CDR3 nucleotide sequence: TGTGCCAGCAGCTCCCAGATAGTTTCTAACGAGCAGTACTTC. Residues: CASSSQIVSNEQYF.

V gene TRBV19 combines with J gene TRBJ1-5, with D possibly being TRBD1 (5 bases). V was shortened by 1 base and J by 4 bases, with 14 bases between the two germline ends. The CDR3 totals 16 residues. Germline V gene data show CDR1 as LNHDA and CDR2 as SQIVND (reference sequence). CDR3 nucleotide sequence: TGTGCCAGTAGTATAGCCCCGGGCAGGGCTAATCAGCCCCAGCATTTT. Amino acids: CASSIAPGRANQPQHF.

The chain couples TRBV5-1 to TRBJ2-3; D is uncertain. Germline V gene data show CDR1 as SGHRS and CDR2 as YFSETQ. V was shortened by 6 bases and J by 0 bases, with 11 bases between the two germline ends. The CDR3 is made up of 14 amino acids. The chain's CDR3 is CASTTRISTDTQYF. In nucleotides, the CDR3 is TGCGCCAGCACAACCCGGATTAGCACAGATACGCAGTATTTT.

The gene calls are TRBV19 and TRBJ2-3; 8 bases line up with TRBD1. J lost 4 bases, V lost 3 bases, and 3 bases had no gene match. The germline gives CDR1 LNHDA, CDR2 SQIVND (reference sequence). CDR3 length: 14 amino acids. The CDR3 DNA reads as TGTGCCAGTAGTATCGTACAGGGGGCAGATACGCAGTATTTT. As protein: CASSIVQGADTQYF.

The chain links TRBV5-1 to TRBJ1-2, with 9 bases lining up with TRBD1. Germline loops: CDR1 SGHRS, CDR2 YFSETQ. This CDR3 region has 15 residues. V trimming: 0 bases; J trimming: 7 bases; junction bases outside the gene matches: 7. The DNA of the CDR3 is TGCGCCAGCAGCTTGGGGGACAGGGAAGTGGCTGGCTACACCTTC. Protein sequence: CASSLGDREVAGYTF. The whole variable domain, remainder taken from reference TRBV5-1 and TRBJ1-2, is KAGVTQTPRYLIKTRGQQVTLSCSPISGHRSVSWYQQTPGQGLQFLFEYFSETQRNKGNFPGRFSGRQFSNSRSEMNVSTLELGDSALYLCASSLGDREVAGYTFGSGTRLTVV.